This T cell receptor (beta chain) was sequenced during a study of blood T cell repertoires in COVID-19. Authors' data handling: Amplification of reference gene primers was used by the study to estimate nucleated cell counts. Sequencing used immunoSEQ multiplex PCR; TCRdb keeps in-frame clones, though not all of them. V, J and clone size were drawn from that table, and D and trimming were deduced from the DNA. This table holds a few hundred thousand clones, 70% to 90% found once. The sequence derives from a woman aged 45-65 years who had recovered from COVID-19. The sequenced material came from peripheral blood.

The CDR3 protein is CASSYGTSGASSYEQYF. CDR3 nucleotides: TGTGCCAGCAGTTACGGGACTAGCGGGGCCAGCTCCTACGAGCAGTACTTC. The chain joins TRBV6-2 or TRBV6-3 to TRBJ2-7; 13 bases fit TRBD2. Germline CDR1 and CDR2: MNHEY and SVGEGT. The CDR3 runs 17 residues. V was clipped by 2 bases and J by 0 bases; unmatched bases: 4.